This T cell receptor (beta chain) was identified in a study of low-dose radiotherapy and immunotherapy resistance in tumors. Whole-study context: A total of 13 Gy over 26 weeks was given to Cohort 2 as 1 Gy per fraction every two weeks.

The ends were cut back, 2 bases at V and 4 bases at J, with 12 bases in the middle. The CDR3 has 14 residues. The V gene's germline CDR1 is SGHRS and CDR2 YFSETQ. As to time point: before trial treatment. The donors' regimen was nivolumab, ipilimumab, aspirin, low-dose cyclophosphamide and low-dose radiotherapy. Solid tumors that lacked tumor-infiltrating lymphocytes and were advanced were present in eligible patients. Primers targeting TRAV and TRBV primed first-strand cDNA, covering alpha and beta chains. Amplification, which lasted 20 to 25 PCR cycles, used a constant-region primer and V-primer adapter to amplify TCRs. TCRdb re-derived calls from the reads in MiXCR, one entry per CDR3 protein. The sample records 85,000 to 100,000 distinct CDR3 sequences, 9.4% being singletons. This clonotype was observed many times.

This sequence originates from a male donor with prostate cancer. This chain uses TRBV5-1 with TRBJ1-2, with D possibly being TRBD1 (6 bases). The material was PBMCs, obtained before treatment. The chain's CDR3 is CASSLMGHPYGYTF. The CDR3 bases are TGCGCCAGCAGCTTAATGGGACACCCCTATGGCTACACCTTC.